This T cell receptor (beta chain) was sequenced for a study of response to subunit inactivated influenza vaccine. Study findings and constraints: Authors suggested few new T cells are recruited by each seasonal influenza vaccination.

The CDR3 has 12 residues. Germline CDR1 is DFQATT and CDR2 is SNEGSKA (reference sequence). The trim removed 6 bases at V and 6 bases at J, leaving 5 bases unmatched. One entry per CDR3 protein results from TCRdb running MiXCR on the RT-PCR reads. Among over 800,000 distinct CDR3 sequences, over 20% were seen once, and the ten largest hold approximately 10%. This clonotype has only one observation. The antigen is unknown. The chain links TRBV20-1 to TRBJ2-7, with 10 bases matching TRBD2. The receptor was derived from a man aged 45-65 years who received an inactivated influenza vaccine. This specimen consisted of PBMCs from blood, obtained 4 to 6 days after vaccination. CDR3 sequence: CSAVAGGGEQYF. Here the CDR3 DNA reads TGCAGTGCGGTAGCGGGAGGTGGCGAGCAGTACTTC.